The present entry profiles one TCR beta chain with its context. This clone was observed a handful of times. Its antigen is not yet known. Base qualities are not at hand, and no much larger clone is one base apart. This entry is derived from a study of blood T cell repertoires in COVID-19 (dated by TCRdb to about 2020). General notes on the study: Collaborator samples came from the United States, Italy and Spain and covered acute and convalescent phases of COVID-19. The material from the prospective study consisted of cDNA or gDNA derived from T cells, B-cell-depleted T cells, or PBMCs. The repertoires were released in a freely available public database meant as a resource for research on the immune response to SARS-CoV-2. Samples were obtained from the ongoing ImmuneRACE study (first 160 participants) and from approximately 1,200 subjects provided by 6 global collaborators. Deeply sampled blood TCRbeta repertoires from subjects exposed to, actively infected with, or recovered from COVID-19 were included in the dataset. Where available, HLA class I and class II types were taken from metadata supplied by the sample provider and were not determined by assay-based typing. The sample metadata nearly always contained a de-identified subject ID, COVID-19 status, age in years and sex.

TCRbeta CDR3 regions were amplified from genomic DNA by means of the immunoSEQ Assay, a bias-controlled multiplex PCR. Regarding the original processing steps: Within the assay, amplification of reference gene primers was used to estimate how many nucleated cells each sample contained. To quantify the absolute abundance of each unique TCRbeta CDR3 rearrangement, sequence reads were collapsed and filtered. For each sample, productive Simpson clonality was calculated as the square root of Simpson's diversity index across productive rearrangements. What TCRdb holds here is the immuneACCESS table cut down to in-frame rearrangements. Part of the clones is not present; checked against another copy, under half of the missing clones reflect an unresolved V gene, and the others are unexplained. V, J and clone size are taken as reported in that table, and D and trimming were inferred from the DNA itself. For this sample the table gives around 250,000 clones, of which approximately 87% were detected only once. The ten largest clones add up to 5.5% to 8% of the sample.

The collaborating institutions used their own protocols to collect whole blood in K2EDTA tubes. For TCRbeta analysis, collaborators shipped samples in one of three forms: frozen whole blood, isolated PBMCs, or DNA extracted from either of those sample types. Taken from cysteine to phenylalanine, the CDR3 has 14 residues. The CDR3 DNA has 42 bases and is translated from base 1. In the germline V gene, CDR1 corresponds to MNHEY and CDR2 to SVGAGI. V gives up 8 bases and J gives up 13 bases, and the segment between their germline ends measures 21 bases. Beyond this particular receptor, the publication reports: The quantity of clinical and demographic metadata differed by source and by participant and was supplied without curation.

The sequence derives from a man in his 60s with acute or convalescent COVID-19. Sample: peripheral blood. The chain is encoded by TRBV6-5 joined to TRBJ1-6, with the D gene not confidently named. CDR3 loop: CASASGMNESPLHF. The base sequence is TGTGCCAGCGCTTCGGGGATGAACGAGAGCCCCCTCCACTTT.